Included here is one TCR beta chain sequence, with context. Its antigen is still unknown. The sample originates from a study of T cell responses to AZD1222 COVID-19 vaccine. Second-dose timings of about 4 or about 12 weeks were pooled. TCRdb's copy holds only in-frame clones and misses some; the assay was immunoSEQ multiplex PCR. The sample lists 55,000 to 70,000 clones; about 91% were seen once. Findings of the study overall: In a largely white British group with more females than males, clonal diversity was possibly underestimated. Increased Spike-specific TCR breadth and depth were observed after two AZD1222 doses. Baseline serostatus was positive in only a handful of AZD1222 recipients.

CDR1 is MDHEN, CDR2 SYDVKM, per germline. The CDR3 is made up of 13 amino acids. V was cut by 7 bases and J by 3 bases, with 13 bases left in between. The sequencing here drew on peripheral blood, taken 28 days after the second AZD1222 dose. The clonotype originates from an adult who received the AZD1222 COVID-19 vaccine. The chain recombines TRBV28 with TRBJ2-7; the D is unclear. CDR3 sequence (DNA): TGTGCCAGCAATAGTCCGGTCTTCTACGAGCAGTACTTC. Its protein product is CASNSPVFYEQYF.